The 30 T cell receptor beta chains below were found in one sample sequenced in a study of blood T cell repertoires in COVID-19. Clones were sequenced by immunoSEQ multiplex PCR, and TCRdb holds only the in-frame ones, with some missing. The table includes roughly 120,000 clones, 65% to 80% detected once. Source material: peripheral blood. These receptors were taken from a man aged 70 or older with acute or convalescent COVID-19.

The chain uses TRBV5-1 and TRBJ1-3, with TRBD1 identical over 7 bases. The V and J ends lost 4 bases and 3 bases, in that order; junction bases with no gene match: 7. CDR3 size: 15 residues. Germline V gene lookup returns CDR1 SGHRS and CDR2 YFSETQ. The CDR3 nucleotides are TGCGCCAGCAGCCCACAGGGGATCTATGGAAACACCATATATTTT. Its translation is CASSPQGIYGNTIYF. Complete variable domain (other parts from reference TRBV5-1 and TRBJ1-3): KAGVTQTPRYLIKTRGQQVTLSCSPISGHRSVSWYQQTPGQGLQFLFEYFSETQRNKGNFPGRFSGRQFSNSRSEMNVSTLELGDSALYLCASSPQGIYGNTIYFGEGSWLTVV.

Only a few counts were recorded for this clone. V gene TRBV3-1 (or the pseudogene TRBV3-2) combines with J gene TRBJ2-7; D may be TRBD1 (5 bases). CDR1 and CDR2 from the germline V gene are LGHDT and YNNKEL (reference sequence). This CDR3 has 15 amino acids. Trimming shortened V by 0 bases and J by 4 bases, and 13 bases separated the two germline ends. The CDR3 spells CASSQDRQGWYEQYF. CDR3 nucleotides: TGTGCCAGCAGCCAAGATCGTCAGGGCTGGTACGAGCAGTACTTC.

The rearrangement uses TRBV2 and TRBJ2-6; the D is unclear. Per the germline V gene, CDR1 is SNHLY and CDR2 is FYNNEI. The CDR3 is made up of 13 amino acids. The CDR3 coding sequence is TGTGCGTCCTCGGGTTCAGGGGCCAACGTCCTGACTTTC. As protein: CASSGSGANVLTF.

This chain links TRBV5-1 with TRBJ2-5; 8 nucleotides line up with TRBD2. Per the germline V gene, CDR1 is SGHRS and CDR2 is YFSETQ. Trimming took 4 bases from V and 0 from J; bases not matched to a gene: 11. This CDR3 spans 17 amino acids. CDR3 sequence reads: CASSPGTRRGHQETQYF. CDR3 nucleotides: TGCGCCAGCAGCCCCGGGACTAGAAGGGGCCACCAAGAGACCCAGTACTTC.

The CDR3 bases are TGTGCCAGCAGCTCCCTAGGAGGGGGGGTGGGCCAGTACTTC. Residues: CASSSLGGGVGQYF. The rearrangement joins TRBV7-8 to TRBJ2-5, with D perhaps TRBD2 (7 bases). The CDR3 contains 14 residues. The V gene's germline CDR1 is SGHVS and CDR2 FQNEAQ. Deletions cut 4 bases from V and 10 bases from J, with 19 bases between.

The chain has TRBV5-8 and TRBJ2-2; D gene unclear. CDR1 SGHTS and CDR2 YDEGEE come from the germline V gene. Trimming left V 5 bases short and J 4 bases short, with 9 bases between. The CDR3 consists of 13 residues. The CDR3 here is CASRRGATGELFF. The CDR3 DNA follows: TGTGCCAGCAGGAGAGGAGCCACCGGGGAGCTGTTTTTT.

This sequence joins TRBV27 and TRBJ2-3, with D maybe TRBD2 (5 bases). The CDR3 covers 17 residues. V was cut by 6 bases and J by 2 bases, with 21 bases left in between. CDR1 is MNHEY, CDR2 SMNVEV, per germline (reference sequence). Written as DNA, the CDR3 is TGTGCCAGCAGCCAGGACGGGCCAGCGGATACCACAGATACGCAGTATTTT. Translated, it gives CASSQDGPADTTDTQYF.

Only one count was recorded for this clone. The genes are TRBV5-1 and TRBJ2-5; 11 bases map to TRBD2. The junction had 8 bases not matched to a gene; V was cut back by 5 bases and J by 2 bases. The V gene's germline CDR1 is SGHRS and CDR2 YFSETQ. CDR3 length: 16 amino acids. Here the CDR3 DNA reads TGCGCCAGCAGATTTTCGACTAGCGGGGTACAAGAGACCCAGTACTTC. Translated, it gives CASRFSTSGVQETQYF. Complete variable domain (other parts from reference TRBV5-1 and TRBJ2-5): KAGVTQTPRYLIKTRGQQVTLSCSPISGHRSVSWYQQTPGQGLQFLFEYFSETQRNKGNFPGRFSGRQFSNSRSEMNVSTLELGDSALYLCASRFSTSGVQETQYFGPGTRLLVL.

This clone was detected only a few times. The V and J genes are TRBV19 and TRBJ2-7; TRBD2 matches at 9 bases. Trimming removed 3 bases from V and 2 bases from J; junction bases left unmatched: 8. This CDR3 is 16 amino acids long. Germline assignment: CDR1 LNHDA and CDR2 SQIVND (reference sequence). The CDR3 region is CASSIQATSGAYEQYF. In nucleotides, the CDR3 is TGTGCCAGTAGTATCCAAGCGACTAGCGGTGCCTACGAGCAGTACTTC.

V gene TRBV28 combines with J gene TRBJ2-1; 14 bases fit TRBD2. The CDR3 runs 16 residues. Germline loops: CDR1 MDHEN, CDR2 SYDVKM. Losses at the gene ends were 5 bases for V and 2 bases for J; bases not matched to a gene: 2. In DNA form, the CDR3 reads TGTGCCAGCAGTAAGGGACTAGCGGGAGCCTACAATGAGCAGTTCTTC. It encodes CASSKGLAGAYNEQFF.

CDR3: CASSTGFGANVLTF. The CDR3, as DNA: TGTGCCAGCTCCACAGGGTTTGGGGCCAACGTCCTGACTTTC. The chain carries TRBV18 and TRBJ2-6, with a weak D call TRBD1 (6 bases). Trimming took off 6 bases at V and 3 bases at J, with 9 bases between the two ends. CDR1 and CDR2 from the germline V gene are KGHSH and LQKENI. The CDR3 covers 14 residues.

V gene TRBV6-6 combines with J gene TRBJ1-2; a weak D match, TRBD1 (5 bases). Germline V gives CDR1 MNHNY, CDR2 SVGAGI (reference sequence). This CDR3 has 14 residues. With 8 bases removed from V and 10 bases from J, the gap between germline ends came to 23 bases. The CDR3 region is CASGRGDALGDYTF. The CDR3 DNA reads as TGTGCCAGCGGCCGCGGGGACGCCCTAGGGGACTACACCTTC.

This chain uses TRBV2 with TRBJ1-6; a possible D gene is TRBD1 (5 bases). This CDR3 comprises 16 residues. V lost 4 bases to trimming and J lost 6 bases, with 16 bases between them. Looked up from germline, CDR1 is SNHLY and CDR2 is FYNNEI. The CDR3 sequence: CASSVRGIMSNSPLHF. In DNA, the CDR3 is TGTGCCAGCAGTGTACGGGGGATTATGAGTAATTCACCCCTCCACTTT. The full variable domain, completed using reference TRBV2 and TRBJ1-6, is EPEVTQTPSHQVTQMGQEVILRCVPISNHLYFYWYRQILGQKVEFLVSFYNNEISEKSEIFDDQFSVERPDGSNFTLKIRSTKLEDSAMYFCASSVRGIMSNSPLHFGNGTRLTVT.

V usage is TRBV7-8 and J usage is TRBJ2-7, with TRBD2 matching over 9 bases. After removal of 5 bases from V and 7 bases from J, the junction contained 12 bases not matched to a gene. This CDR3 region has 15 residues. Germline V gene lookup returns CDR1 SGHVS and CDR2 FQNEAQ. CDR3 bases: TGTGCCAGCAGCCCCCGAGGAGCGGGAGGTCGTGAGCAGTACTTC. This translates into CASSPRGAGGREQYF.

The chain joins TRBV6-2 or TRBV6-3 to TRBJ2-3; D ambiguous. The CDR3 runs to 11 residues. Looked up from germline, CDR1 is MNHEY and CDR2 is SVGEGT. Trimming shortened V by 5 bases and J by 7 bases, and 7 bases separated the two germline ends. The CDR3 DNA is TGTGCCAGCAGTGCCAGGAATACGCAGTATTTT. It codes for CASSARNTQYF.

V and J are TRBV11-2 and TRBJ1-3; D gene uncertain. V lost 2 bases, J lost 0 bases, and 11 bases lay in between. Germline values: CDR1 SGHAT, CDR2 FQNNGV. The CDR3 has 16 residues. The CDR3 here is CASSLMEVLSGNTIYF. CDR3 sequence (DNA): TGTGCCAGCAGCTTAATGGAGGTGCTCTCTGGAAACACCATATATTTT.

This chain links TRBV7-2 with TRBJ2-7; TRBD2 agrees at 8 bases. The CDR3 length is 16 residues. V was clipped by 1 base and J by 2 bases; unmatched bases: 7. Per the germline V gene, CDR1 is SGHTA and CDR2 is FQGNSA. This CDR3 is CASSLVAAGGAYEQYF. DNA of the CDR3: TGTGCCAGCAGCTTAGTAGCGGCGGGAGGCGCCTACGAGCAGTACTTC.

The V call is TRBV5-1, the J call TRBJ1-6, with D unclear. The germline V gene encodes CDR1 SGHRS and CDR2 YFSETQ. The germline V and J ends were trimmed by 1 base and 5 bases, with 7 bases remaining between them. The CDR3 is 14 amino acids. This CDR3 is CASSLSGNNSPLHF. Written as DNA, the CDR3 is TGCGCCAGCAGCTTGTCGGGGAATAATTCACCCCTCCACTTT. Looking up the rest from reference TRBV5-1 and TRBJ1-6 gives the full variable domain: KAGVTQTPRYLIKTRGQQVTLSCSPISGHRSVSWYQQTPGQGLQFLFEYFSETQRNKGNFPGRFSGRQFSNSRSEMNVSTLELGDSALYLCASSLSGNNSPLHFGNGTRLTVT.

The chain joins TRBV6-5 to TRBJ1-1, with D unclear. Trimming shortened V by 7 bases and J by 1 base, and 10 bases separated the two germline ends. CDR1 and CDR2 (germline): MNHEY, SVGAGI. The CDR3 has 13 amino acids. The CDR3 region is CASKVGGNTEAFF. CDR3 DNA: TGTGCCAGCAAGGTCGGAGGGAACACTGAAGCTTTCTTT.

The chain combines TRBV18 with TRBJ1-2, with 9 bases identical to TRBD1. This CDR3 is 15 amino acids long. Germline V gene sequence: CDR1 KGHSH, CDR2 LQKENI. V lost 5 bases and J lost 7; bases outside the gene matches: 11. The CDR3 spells CASSYRDRDVSGYTF. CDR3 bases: TGTGCCAGCTCATACCGGGACAGGGATGTATCTGGCTACACCTTC.

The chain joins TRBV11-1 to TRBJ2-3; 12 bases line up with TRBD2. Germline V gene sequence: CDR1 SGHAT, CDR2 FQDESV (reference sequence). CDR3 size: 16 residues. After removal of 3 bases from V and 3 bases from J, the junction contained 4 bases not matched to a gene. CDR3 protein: CASSFLAGGPTDTQYF. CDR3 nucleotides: TGTGCCAGCAGCTTTCTAGCGGGGGGGCCGACAGATACGCAGTATTTT.

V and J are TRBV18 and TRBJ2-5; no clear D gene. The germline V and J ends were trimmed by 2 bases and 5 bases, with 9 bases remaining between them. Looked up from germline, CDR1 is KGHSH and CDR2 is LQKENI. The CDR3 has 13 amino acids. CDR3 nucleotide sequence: TGTGCCAGCTCACCAGGGCTCCCCGAGACCCAGTACTTC. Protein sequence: CASSPGLPETQYF.

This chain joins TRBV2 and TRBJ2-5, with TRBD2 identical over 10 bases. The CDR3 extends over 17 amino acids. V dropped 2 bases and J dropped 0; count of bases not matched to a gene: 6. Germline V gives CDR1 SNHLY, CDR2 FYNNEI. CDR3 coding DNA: TGTGCCAGCAGTGAACTAGCGGGGGCTCTGTACCAAGAGACCCAGTACTTC. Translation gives CASSELAGALYQETQYF. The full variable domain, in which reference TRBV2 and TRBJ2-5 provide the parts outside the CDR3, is EPEVTQTPSHQVTQMGQEVILRCVPISNHLYFYWYRQILGQKVEFLVSFYNNEISEKSEIFDDQFSVERPDGSNFTLKIRSTKLEDSAMYFCASSELAGALYQETQYFGPGTRLLVL.

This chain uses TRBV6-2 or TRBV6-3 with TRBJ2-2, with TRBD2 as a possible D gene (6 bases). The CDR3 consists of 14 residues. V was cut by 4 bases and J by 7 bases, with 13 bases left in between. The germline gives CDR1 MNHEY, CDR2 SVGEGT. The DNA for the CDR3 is TGTGCCAGCAGTTCCGGGAGAGAGTACGGGGAGCTGTTTTTT. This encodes CASSSGREYGELFF.

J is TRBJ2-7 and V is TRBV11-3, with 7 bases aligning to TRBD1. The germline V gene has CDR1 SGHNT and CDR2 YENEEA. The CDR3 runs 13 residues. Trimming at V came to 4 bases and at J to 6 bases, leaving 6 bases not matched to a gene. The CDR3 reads CASSSRQGAEQYF. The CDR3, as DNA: TGTGCCAGCAGCTCCAGACAGGGTGCCGAGCAGTACTTC. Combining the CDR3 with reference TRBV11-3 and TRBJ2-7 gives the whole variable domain EAGVVQSPRYKIIEKKQPVAFWCNPISGHNTLYWYLQNLGQGPELLIRYENEEAVDDSQLPKDRFSAERLKGVDSTLKIQPAELGDSAVYLCASSSRQGAEQYFGPGTRLTVT.

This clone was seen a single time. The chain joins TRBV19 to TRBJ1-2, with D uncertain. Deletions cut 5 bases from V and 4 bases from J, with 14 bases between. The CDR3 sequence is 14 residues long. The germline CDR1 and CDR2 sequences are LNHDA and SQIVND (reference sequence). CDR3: CASSVSSALYGYTF. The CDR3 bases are TGTGCCAGTAGTGTCTCGAGCGCCCTCTATGGCTACACCTTC.

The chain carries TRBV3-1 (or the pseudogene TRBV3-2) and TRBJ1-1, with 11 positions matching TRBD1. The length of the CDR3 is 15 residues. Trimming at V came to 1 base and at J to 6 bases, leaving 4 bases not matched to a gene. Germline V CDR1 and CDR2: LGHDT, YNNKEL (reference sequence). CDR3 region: CASSQGTGGVAEAFF. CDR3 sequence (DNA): TGTGCCAGCAGCCAAGGGACAGGGGGCGTCGCTGAAGCTTTCTTT.

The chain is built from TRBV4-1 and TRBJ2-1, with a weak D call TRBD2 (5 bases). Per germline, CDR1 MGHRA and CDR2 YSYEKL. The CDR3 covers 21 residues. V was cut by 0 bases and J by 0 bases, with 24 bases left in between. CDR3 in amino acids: CASSQELIRSRLARSYNEQFF. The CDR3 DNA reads TGCGCCAGCAGCCAAGAATTGATTAGGAGTAGGCTAGCCCGCTCCTACAATGAGCAGTTCTTC.

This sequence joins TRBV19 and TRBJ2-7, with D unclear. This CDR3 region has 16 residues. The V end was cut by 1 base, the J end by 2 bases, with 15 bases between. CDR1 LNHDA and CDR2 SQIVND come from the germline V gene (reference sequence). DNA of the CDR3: TGTGCCAGTAGTATAGGGTGGGCAGGTACAGCCTACGAGCAGTACTTC. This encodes CASSIGWAGTAYEQYF.

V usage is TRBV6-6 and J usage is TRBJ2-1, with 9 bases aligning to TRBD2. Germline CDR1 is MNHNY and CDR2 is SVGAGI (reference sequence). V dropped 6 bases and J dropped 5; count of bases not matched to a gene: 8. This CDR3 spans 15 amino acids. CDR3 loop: CASSPSGGGDNEQFF. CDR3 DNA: TGTGCCAGCAGCCCCTCAGGCGGGGGGGACAATGAGCAGTTCTTC.